The 3 T cell receptor beta chains below all came from one sample that was sequenced in a study of shared clonotypes between healthy human individuals. TCRdb's table, derived via immunoSEQ multiplex PCR, lists solely in-frame clones and lacks some. The repertoire holds some 1.1 million clones, with about 72% as singletons. The source material was memory CD4+ T cells from PBMCs. Subset here: CD45RA-negative fraction. The origin of the receptors is a man aged 18 to 30 in good health. Some clones in this sample may be carry-over from other donors' samples.

As to this clone: The same CDR3 can be traced to other DNA sequences in this sample. J is TRBJ2-5 and V is TRBV7-2; D call uncertain. Trimming stripped 1 base from V and 1 base from J, with 7 bases between. The germline gives CDR1 SGHTA, CDR2 FQGNSA. This CDR3 has 14 residues. The CDR3 coding sequence is TGTGCCAGCAGCTTAGGACGTACCCAAGAGACCCAGTACTTC. Translating gives CASSLGRTQETQYF. Looking up the rest from reference TRBV7-2 and TRBJ2-5 gives the full variable domain: GAGVSQSPSNKVTEKGKDVELRCDPISGHTALYWYRQSLGQGLEFLIYFQGNSAPDKSGLPSDRFSAERTGGSVSTLTIQRTQQEDSAVYLCASSLGRTQETQYFGPGTRLLVL.

The chain links TRBV27 to TRBJ2-5; 9 nucleotides line up with TRBD1. After removal of 5 bases from V and 3 bases from J, the junction contained 10 bases not matched to a gene. Per germline, CDR1 MNHEY and CDR2 SMNVEV (reference sequence). This CDR3 has 16 amino acids. CDR3 loop: CASSERTGVSKETQYF. The CDR3 nucleotides read TGTGCCAGCAGTGAGCGGACAGGGGTTTCAAAAGAGACCCAGTACTTC.

In regard to this clone: The sample contains more than one DNA sequence encoding this CDR3. CDR3 sequence reads: CASSYRDRGNYGYTF. The CDR3 nucleotides are TGTGCCAGCAGTTACCGTGACCGGGGGAACTATGGCTACACCTTC. The rearrangement links TRBV6-5 to TRBJ1-2, with a possible D match to TRBD1 (5 bases). Trimming took 2 bases from V and 2 from J, leaving 12 bases between them. CDR1 MNHEY and CDR2 SVGAGI come from the germline V gene. The CDR3 is 15 residues long.